The subject of this entry is one T cell receptor (beta chain). At least ten counts were recorded for this clonotype. The antigen this receptor binds is unknown. No base qualities exist here, and no much larger clone lies one base off it. Taken from cysteine to phenylalanine, the CDR3 has 16 residues. The retained sequence is limited to the CDR3, 48 bases, with the frame set at the first base. The germline V gene encodes CDR1 MNHNS and CDR2 SASEGT. V is cut back by 6 bases and J by 6 bases, with 10 bases in the junction unmatched. The record originates from a study of identical twins (dated by TCRdb to 2015 to 2016). For context, the study as a whole: TCR alpha and beta repertoires from monozygotic twins, unrelated adults of various ages and cord blood were deep-sequenced to test whether fetal clonotypes persist. Replicate twin experiments were performed at different times using different library preparation protocols to rule out contamination. Points the paper makes about the study in general: Abundant cord blood beta clonotypes had fewer insertions, young adult naive repertoires showed a similar but weaker trend, and memory repertoires showed no such trend. Because the same donors could not be followed over many years, the conclusions relied on cross-sectional statistical analysis. A weaker excess of twin sharing was found in beta out-of-frame sequences because the signal-to-noise ratio was lowered by fewer shared sequences. In monozygotic twins, recombination models systematically underestimated out-of-frame TCR alpha sharing, but the models matched the sharing seen between unrelated individuals. Invariant T cells such as MAIT and iNKT could partly confound zero-insertion analyses, although diverse VJ usage argued against such confounding for most clonotypes. Compared with coincidental sharing between unrelated individuals, out-of-frame TCR alpha sequences shared between twins showed an excess of sequences with low generation probability.

The library was generated by 5' RACE. TCRdb names Illumina HiSeq 2000 as the instrument used. A universal primer binding site was introduced by template switching, and a unique molecular identifier was present in the final cDNA, enabling accurate counting of TCR cDNA molecules. Specific primers in the conserved constant-segment region were used to synthesize first-strand cDNA for the TCR alpha and beta chains. Each cDNA library was double barcoded, with a SMART-Mk sample barcode plus Illumina barcodes, to control for contamination. TruSeq adapter sequences, together with Illumina sample barcodes, were added in two successive PCR steps. Sequencing of the TCR alpha and beta cDNA libraries was done on the Illumina HiSeq platform using custom primers. The paper's data handling went like this. Unique molecular identifiers were extracted from raw reads with MiGEC, and CDR3 positions were determined with MiXCR. For each individual, recombination models were inferred using an EM algorithm with the repgenHMM and IGoR tools. Shared clonotypes were analyzed with the tcR package in R, and sharing was normalized by the product of cloneset sizes. Out-of-frame nonproductive sequences were analyzed to study raw recombination free of thymic and clonal selection effects. In TCRdb, the public reads were trimmed at Q25 with fastp and aligned with MiXCR, with productive beta chains retained. Entries are consolidated by CDR3 protein sequence, retaining the most common genes and DNA. In this record, the V and J calls reflect TCRdb's handling and not the investigators' own analysis. A total of 350,000 to 450,000 distinct CDR3 sequences appear in this sample, 15% to 20% of them only once. The ten largest clones take up 12% of the sample.

Every donor was a healthy Caucasian. The study also sequenced three unrelated non-twin adults: a male aged 18 to 30, a male aged 50 to 59 and a female aged 50 to 59. Miltenyi CD45RO+ enrichment and human naive T-cell isolation kits were used to isolate memory (CD45RO+) and naive T cells from PBMC. Sequencing was performed on naive T cells sorted from blood. The cell subset or site tag for this specimen amounts to: cells isolated with a human naive T-cell isolation kit. The sequence joins TRBV6-1 to TRBJ2-2, and TRBD2 matches 10 of the central bases. The source is a man aged 50-59 years in good health. CDR3 loop: CASSRLAGGLPGELFF. The base sequence is TGTGCCAGCAGCCGATTAGCGGGGGGCCTCCCCGGGGAGCTGTTTTTT.